The clone carrying this TCR beta chain occurred a few times. This sample is drawn from a study of blood T cell repertoires in COVID-19. Study overall: Material from acute and convalescent COVID-19 was sourced from the United States, Italy and Spain. PBMCs, B-cell-depleted T cells, or T cells provided the cDNA or gDNA that made up the material.

In the original processing: From reference gene primer amplification, estimates of nucleated cell counts were derived. The repertoire was sequenced with immunoSEQ multiplex PCR; TCRdb's copy has only in-frame clones and lacks some. V, J and clone size reflect that table, while D and trimming were determined from the DNA. The sample contains roughly 140,000 clones, 80% of which appear only once. CDR3 size: 16 residues. J lost 8 bases, V lost 0 bases, and 6 bases had no gene match. Germline CDR1 and CDR2: LGHNA and YNFKEQ. The chain uses TRBV4-2 and TRBJ2-2; 10 bases align to TRBD2. Sequenced sample: peripheral blood. This sequence originates from a man in his 60s with active or convalescent COVID-19. CDR3 in amino acids: CASSQDAAGGRGELFF. The CDR3 nucleotides are TGTGCCAGCAGCCAAGATGCAGCGGGAGGGCGTGGGGAGCTGTTTTTT.